This TCR beta chain was sequenced in a study of patients and donors after allogeneic stem cell transplantation. Germline V gene data show CDR1 as MGHRA and CDR2 as YSYEKL. Trimming removed 4 bases from V and 4 bases from J, with 14 bases in between. The CDR3 contains 15 residues. In TCRdb, the RT-PCR reads were re-called with MiXCR into one record per CDR3 protein. The data hold 920,000 or so distinct CDR3 sequences, with roughly 18% observed a single time. This chain links TRBV4-1 with TRBJ2-1; D not certain. Sequenced input: blood, either unsorted or a sorted T cell fraction (not recorded which). This clonotype originated in a human donor who was either an allogeneic HSCT recipient or a stem cell or donor lymphocyte infusion donor (not recorded which). It is not recorded whose cells these are; they may come from a transplant donor. The CDR3 is CASSLDLFSYNEQFF. CDR3 sequence (DNA): TGCGCCAGCAGCCTCGATCTTTTCTCTTACAATGAGCAGTTCTTC.